This paragraph covers one TCR beta chain sequence. Its target is unknown. The data stem from a study of cytomegalovirus exposure and HLA in healthy donors. Study-level points and caveats: According to the study, approximately 150 TCR beta chains were cytomegalovirus-associated. Most TCR sequences were seen very rarely across donors, but some public TCRs occurred in many.

Measured with immunoSEQ multiplex PCR; TCRdb has only the in-frame clones, and not every one. Here the sample spans about 200,000 clones, roughly 84% being singletons. The CDR3 consists of 13 residues. V lost 6 bases to trimming and J lost 0 bases, with 8 bases between them. The germline V gene has CDR1 MDHEN and CDR2 SYDVKM. J is TRBJ1-2 and V is TRBV28; possible D gene TRBD1, 5 bases. The sequencing input was PBMCs. This TCR was sampled from a woman between 18 and 29 years old in good health and CMV-seropositive. CDR3 nucleotide sequence: TGTGCCAGCAGACCGACAGCTAACTATGGCTACACCTTC. Translating it yields CASRPTANYGYTF.